This section outlines one T cell receptor (beta chain) sequence together with its context. What it binds is unknown. This sample was taken from a study of T cells in localized non-small cell lung cancer. Whole-study findings and limits: Sequencing was limited to one tumor region, leaving the possibility of heterogeneity open. Compared with tumor, uninvolved adjacent lung displayed greater T cell clonality, ranking highest overall. Greater T cell density in blood accompanied longer overall survival. Out of the top 100 tumor clones, a median approximately 50 were seen in adjacent lung.

The protocol was immunoSEQ multiplex PCR, while the TCRdb copy is restricted to in-frame clones and leaves out a portion. The sample carries roughly 89,000 clones, approximately 91% recorded once. The CDR3 extends over 18 amino acids. Trimming removed 3 bases from V and 0 bases from J; junction bases left unmatched: 7. Germline V gene sequence: CDR1 SGHNT, CDR2 YYREEE (reference sequence). This specimen was PBMCs, taken before any cancer treatment. The sequence was collected from a woman aged 35 to 69 with stage II squamous cell lung carcinoma. The chain recombines TRBV5-4 with TRBJ2-6, with TRBD1 matching 9 bases. This CDR3 reads CASSSGQGGFSGANVLTF. The CDR3 nucleotides read TGTGCCAGCAGCTCGGGACAGGGAGGCTTCTCTGGGGCCAACGTCCTGACTTTC.